Shown below are 2 T cell receptor beta chains from a single sample sequenced in a study of blood T cell repertoires in COVID-19. Here immunoSEQ multiplex PCR was the method, and the copy in TCRdb shows in-frame clones only, minus some. This sample has 150,000 to 200,000 clones, with approximately 79% found just once. The specimen was peripheral blood. These receptors were collected from a woman between 70 and 85 years old with acute or convalescent COVID-19.

DNA of the CDR3: TGTGCCAGCAGCTTAGATGGAGAAGTGGATGAGCAGTTCTTC. Translated, it gives CASSLDGEVDEQFF. V gene TRBV11-3 combines with J gene TRBJ2-1; no definite D call. V was cut by 0 bases and J by 8 bases, with 11 bases left in between. This CDR3 is built from 14 residues. Germline assignment: CDR1 SGHNT and CDR2 YENEEA.

This clone appeared once. The gene calls are TRBV3-1 (or the pseudogene TRBV3-2) and TRBJ2-5; possibly TRBD1 for D (5 bases). The germline V gene has CDR1 LGHDT and CDR2 YNNKEL (reference sequence). The CDR3 extends over 17 amino acids. V dropped 3 bases and J dropped 11 bases, with 28 bases sitting between them. CDR3 sequence reads: CASSHPPRQPRGVRQYF. For the CDR3, the DNA is TGTGCCAGCAGCCACCCCCCCAGGCAGCCTAGGGGTGTGAGGCAGTACTTC.